The 2 T cell receptor beta chains reported below all come from one sample, sequenced in a study of TIL therapy for anti-PD-1-resistant metastatic lung cancer. Time point given: pre-treatment sample, taken before nivolumab and TIL therapy. The libraries were made with immunoSEQ v3. Here immunoSEQ multiplex PCR was the method, and the copy in TCRdb shows in-frame clones only, minus some. Seen here are about 43,000 clones, 70% to 80% observed once, and the top ten hold around 16%. This sample comprised blood, obtained at baseline. The receptors come from a man in his 70s with non-small cell lung cancer.

J is TRBJ1-2 and V is TRBV4-2; a weak D match, TRBD1 (6 bases). Trimming cost V 0 bases and J 5 bases, with 7 bases left between them. The CDR3 is made up of 13 amino acids. The germline CDR1 and CDR2 sequences are LGHNA and YNFKEQ. The CDR3 is CASSQEGGYGYTF. CDR3 DNA sequence: TGTGCCAGCAGCCAAGAAGGGGGTTATGGCTACACCTTC.

The CDR3 is CASSSGTFGNQPQHF. CDR3 bases: TGTGCCAGCAGTTCCGGGACATTTGGCAATCAGCCCCAGCATTTT. J is TRBJ1-5 and V is TRBV28; TRBD1 is a possible D gene (6 bases). Germline CDR1 MDHEN, CDR2 SYDVKM. V lost 4 bases, J lost 2 bases, and 12 bases lay in between. This CDR3 comprises 15 residues.